The 11 T cell receptor beta chains below come from one sample, sequenced in a study of T cell changes during pregnancy in multiple sclerosis. Clones were read by immunoSEQ multiplex PCR, and TCRdb kept only the in-frame ones, dropping some. This table holds 20,000 to 25,000 clones, over 80% found once. The source material was CD8+ T cells from peripheral blood mononuclear cells, sampled in the first trimester of pregnancy. These receptors all stem from a female donor in good health, enrolled as a control in a pregnancy study.

This chain uses TRBV4-1 with TRBJ1-6; maybe TRBD1 (5 bases). Trimming removed 1 base from V and 4 bases from J, with 11 bases in between. This CDR3 is built from 16 residues. Germline CDR1 MGHRA, CDR2 YSYEKL. The CDR3 DNA reads as TGCGCCAGCAGCCAAGTCCAGGGTCGGTATAATTCACCCCTCCACTTT. This codes for CASSQVQGRYNSPLHF.

The rearrangement links TRBV6-6 to TRBJ1-1; D unclear. This CDR3 comprises 16 residues. With 0 bases removed from V and 1 base from J, the gap between germline ends came to 12 bases. Germline CDR1 reads MNHNY; CDR2 reads SVGAGI (reference sequence). DNA for the CDR3: TGTGCCAGCAGTTACTCGGAGTCCCTACGGAACACTGAAGCTTTCTTT. Translated, it gives CASSYSESLRNTEAFF.

Relative to its sample, this clone is medium-sized (0.01 to 0.1%). The chain recombines TRBV11-2 with TRBJ2-4; tentative D call: TRBD1 (5 bases). CDR1 is SGHAT and CDR2 is FQNNGV in the germline V gene. The CDR3 is made up of 15 amino acids. V shed 2 bases and J shed 6 bases, with 14 bases lying between them. CDR3 in DNA: TGTGCCAGCAGCTTACCCACGGACAATCTAAACATTCAGTACTTC. Its translation: CASSLPTDNLNIQYF.

This chain uses TRBV6-4 with TRBJ2-3; 7 bases are a match to TRBD1. Germline CDR1 reads MRHNA; CDR2 reads SNTAGT. The CDR3 extends over 15 amino acids. The V gene end was trimmed by 2 bases and the J gene end by 0 bases; junction bases not matched to a gene: 2. The CDR3 region has the DNA TGTGCCAGCAGTGACGGGACAGTTAGCACAGATACGCAGTATTTT. Amino acids: CASSDGTVSTDTQYF.

This chain connects TRBV27 to TRBJ2-7, with 9 bases that match TRBD2. The junction had 5 bases not matched to a gene; V was cut back by 0 bases and J by 5 bases. The CDR3 extends over 15 amino acids. Germline lookup yields CDR1 MNHEY and CDR2 SMNVEV (reference sequence). The CDR3 bases are TGTGCCAGCAGTTTATCGCGGGGGGGTTATGACGAGCAGTACTTC. It encodes CASSLSRGGYDEQYF.

DNA for the CDR3: TGTGCCAGCAGTGAAATGGAGGGGGAGGGATCCGAGCAGTACTTC. Encoded protein: CASSEMEGEGSEQYF. The J gene is TRBJ2-7, the V gene TRBV6-1, with D possibly being TRBD2 (7 bases). V dropped 2 bases and J dropped 6 bases, with 17 bases sitting between them. The CDR3 runs 15 residues. CDR1 is MNHNS, CDR2 SASEGT, per germline.

This chain joins TRBV2 and TRBJ2-3; 7 bases agree with TRBD1. Per the germline V gene, CDR1 is SNHLY and CDR2 is FYNNEI. V lost 11 bases, J lost 2 bases, and 10 bases stayed unmatched. This CDR3 comprises 14 residues. The CDR3 nucleotides are TGTGCCCGGGGTAGAACAGGGGTCACAGATACGCAGTATTTT. This translates into CARGRTGVTDTQYF.

This rearrangement joins TRBV5-6 to TRBJ2-1; 8 bases agree with TRBD2. This CDR3 spans 14 amino acids. Trimming removed 0 bases from V and 8 bases from J; junction bases left unmatched: 4. From germline, CDR1 is SGHDT and CDR2 YYEEEE. CDR3 residues: CASSLGVGGDEQFF. CDR3 coding DNA: TGTGCCAGCAGCTTGGGGGTCGGGGGGGATGAGCAGTTCTTC.

The chain recombines TRBV12-2 with TRBJ2-1; the table's TRBD2 call for D was not verified on the DNA. TRBV12-2 is a pseudogene locus. CDR3 length equals 20 residues. The CDR3 DNA is TGTGCAAGTCGCCCCCCGACAGTCGGGAGGGCCTGTGAGTCCTACAATGAGCAGTTCTTC. Encoded protein: CASRPPTVGRACESYNEQFF.

The chain links TRBV9 to TRBJ1-4; tentative D call: TRBD1 (6 bases). The ends were cut back, 3 bases at V and 2 bases at J, with 11 bases in the middle. In germline, CDR1 is SGDLS, CDR2 YYNGEE. The CDR3 runs to 15 residues. DNA of the CDR3: TGTGCCAGCAGCGCCGACCAGGGGACTAATGAAAAACTGTTTTTT. This gives the protein CASSADQGTNEKLFF.

V and J are TRBV7-9 and TRBJ2-3, with a tentative D call TRBD2 (6 bases). CDR3 length equals 13 residues. Germline CDR1 is SEHNR and CDR2 is FQNEAQ (reference sequence). Trimming cost V 4 bases and J 2 bases, with 7 bases left between them. The CDR3 region has the DNA TGTGCCAGCAGCTGGGGGGACACAGATACGCAGTATTTT. This gives the protein CASSWGDTDTQYF. The whole variable domain, filled in from reference TRBV7-9 and TRBJ2-3, reads DTGVSQNPRHKITKRGQNVTFRCDPISEHNRLYWYRQTLGQGPEFLTYFQNEAQLEKSRLLSDRFSAERPKGSFSTLEIQRTEQGDSAMYLCASSWGDTDTQYFGPGTRLTVL.